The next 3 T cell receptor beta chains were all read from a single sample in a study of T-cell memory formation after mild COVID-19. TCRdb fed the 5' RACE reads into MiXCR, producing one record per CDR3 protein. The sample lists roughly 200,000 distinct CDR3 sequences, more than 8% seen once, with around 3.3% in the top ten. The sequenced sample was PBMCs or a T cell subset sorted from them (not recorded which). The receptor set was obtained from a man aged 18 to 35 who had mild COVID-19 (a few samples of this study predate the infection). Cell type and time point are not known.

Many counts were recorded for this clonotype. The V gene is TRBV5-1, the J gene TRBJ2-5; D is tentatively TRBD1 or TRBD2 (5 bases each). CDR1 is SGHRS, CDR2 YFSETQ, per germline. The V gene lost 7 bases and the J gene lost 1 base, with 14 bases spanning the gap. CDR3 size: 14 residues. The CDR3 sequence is CASGHWDRQETQYF. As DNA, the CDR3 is TGCGCCAGCGGACATTGGGACCGCCAAGAGACCCAGTACTTC.

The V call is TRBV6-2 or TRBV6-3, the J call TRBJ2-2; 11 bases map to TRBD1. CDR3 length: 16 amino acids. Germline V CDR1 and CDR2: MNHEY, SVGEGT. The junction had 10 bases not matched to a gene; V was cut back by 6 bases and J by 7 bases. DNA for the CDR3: TGTGCCAGCAGGCACCGGACAGGGGGCGTTTTCGGGGAGCTGTTTTTT. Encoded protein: CASRHRTGGVFGELFF.

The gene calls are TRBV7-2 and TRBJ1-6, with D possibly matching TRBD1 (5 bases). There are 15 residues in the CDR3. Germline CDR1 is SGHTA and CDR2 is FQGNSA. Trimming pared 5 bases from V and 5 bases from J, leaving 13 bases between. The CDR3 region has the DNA TGTGCCAGCAGCCCCCTACAGGATCATAATTCACCCCTCCACTTT. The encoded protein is CASSPLQDHNSPLHF.